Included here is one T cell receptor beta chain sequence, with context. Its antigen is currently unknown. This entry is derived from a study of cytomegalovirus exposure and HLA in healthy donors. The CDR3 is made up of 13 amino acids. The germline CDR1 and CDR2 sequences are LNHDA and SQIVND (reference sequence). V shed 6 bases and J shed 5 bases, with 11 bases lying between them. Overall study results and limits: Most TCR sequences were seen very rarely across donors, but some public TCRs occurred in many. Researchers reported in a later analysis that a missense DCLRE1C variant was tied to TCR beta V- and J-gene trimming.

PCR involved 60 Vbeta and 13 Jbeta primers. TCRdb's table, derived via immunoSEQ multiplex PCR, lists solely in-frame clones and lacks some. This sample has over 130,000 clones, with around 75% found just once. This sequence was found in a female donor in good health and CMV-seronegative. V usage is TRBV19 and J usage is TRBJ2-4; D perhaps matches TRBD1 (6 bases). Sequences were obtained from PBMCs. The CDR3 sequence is CASSWDTENIQYF. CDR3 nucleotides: TGTGCCAGTAGCTGGGACACCGAAAACATTCAGTACTTC.